This T cell receptor beta chain was identified during a study of identical twins. TCRdb fed the 5' RACE reads into MiXCR, producing one record per CDR3 protein. Here the sample spans 1.5 million to 2 million distinct CDR3 sequences, about 32% being singletons. General study findings and limits: The models systematically underestimated how much out-of-frame TCR alpha was shared in monozygotic twins. Cross-sectional statistics underpinned the conclusions; the same donors were not followed.

CDR3 length: 14 amino acids. The germline gives CDR1 LNHDA, CDR2 SQIVND (reference sequence). This clonotype came up many times. Its antigen is not known. An end of the junction does not agree with germline; a read error may underlie this. The sequence was collected from a newborn girl in good health. The rearrangement joins TRBV19 to TRBJ1-6; D is unclear. Sequenced input: cord blood. This CDR3 reads CASSISSYNSPLHF. CDR3 DNA sequence: TGTGCCAGCAGTATTAGCTCCTATAATTCACCCCTCCACTTT.